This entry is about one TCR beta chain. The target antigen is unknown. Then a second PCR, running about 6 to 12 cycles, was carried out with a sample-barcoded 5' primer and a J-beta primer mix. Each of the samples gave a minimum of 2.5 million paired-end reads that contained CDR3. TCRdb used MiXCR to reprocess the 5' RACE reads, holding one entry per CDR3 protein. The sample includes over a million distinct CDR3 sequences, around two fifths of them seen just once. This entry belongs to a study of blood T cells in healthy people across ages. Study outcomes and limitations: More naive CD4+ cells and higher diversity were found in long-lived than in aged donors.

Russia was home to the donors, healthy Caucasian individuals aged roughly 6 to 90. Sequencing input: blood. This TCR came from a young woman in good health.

In nucleotides, the CDR3 is TGCGCCAGCAGCCCCCGGACTAGCTCAGAGGAGCAGTTCTTC. Translated, it gives CASSPRTSSEEQFF. The V gene is TRBV5-1, the J gene TRBJ2-1; 8 bases map to TRBD2. The V gene end was trimmed by 4 bases and the J gene end by 10 bases; junction bases not matched to a gene: 10. The CDR3 runs to 14 residues. Germline V lookup: CDR1 SGHRS, CDR2 YFSETQ.